Each of the 18 T cell receptor beta chains below was sequenced from the same sample in a study of response to subunit inactivated influenza vaccine. TCRdb recomputed calls from the RT-PCR reads with MiXCR, one row per CDR3 protein. The table has 500,000 or so distinct CDR3 sequences, approximately 15% seen once. The source material was CD4+ T cells sorted from PBMCs, sampled less than 30 months after vaccination. Receptor source: a man in his fifties or sixties who received an inactivated influenza vaccine.

In its sample, this clonotype was seen a few times. The gene calls are TRBV15 and TRBJ2-5; the D gene is possibly TRBD1 (5 bases). Germline CDR1 reads LNHNV; CDR2 reads YYDKDF (reference sequence). CDR3 size: 17 residues. Trimming pared 3 bases from V and 4 bases from J, leaving 21 bases between. The CDR3 sequence is CATSSDYLGANRETQYF. The DNA of the CDR3 is TGTGCCACCAGCAGTGATTATTTAGGGGCCAACAGAGAGACCCAGTACTTC.

This clonotype turned up a few times. The chain employs TRBV7-9 and TRBJ1-5, with D possibly being TRBD1 (6 bases). Germline V gene sequence: CDR1 SEHNR, CDR2 FQNEAQ (reference sequence). This CDR3 comprises 16 residues. V was shortened by 5 bases and J by 2 bases, with 16 bases between the two germline ends. CDR3 sequence reads: CASSQSTGSGNQPQHF. CDR3 nucleotide sequence: TGTGCCAGCAGCCAGTCGACAGGTAGTGGCAATCAGCCCCAGCATTTT.

The chain links TRBV30 to TRBJ2-6; D not certain. The germline gives CDR1 GTSNPN, CDR2 SVGIG (reference sequence). The CDR3 sequence is 12 residues long. V shed 5 bases and J shed 4 bases, with 6 bases lying between them. Written as DNA, the CDR3 is TGTGCCTGGGCCCAGGGGGCCAACGTCCTGACTTTC. Encoded protein: CAWAQGANVLTF.

This clonotype occurred a few times. V gene TRBV10-3 combines with J gene TRBJ1-1; the match to TRBD1 covers 8 bases. This CDR3 is built from 14 residues. V shed 5 bases, J shed 6 bases, and the junction held 8 bases outside the gene matches. Germline CDR1 and CDR2: ENHRY and SYGVKD. The CDR3 bases are TGTGCCATCAGTCTAGGACAGGGCGCCTCTGAAGCTTTCTTT. Protein product: CAISLGQGASEAFF.

This chain uses TRBV11-2 with TRBJ2-3, with a weak D call TRBD1 (6 bases). Germline CDR1 and CDR2: SGHAT and FQNNGV. The CDR3 sequence is 14 residues long. The V and J ends lost 5 bases and 3 bases respectively, with 12 bases between them. CDR3 nucleotide sequence: TGTGCCAGCAGCGACCGGGACAAAACAGATACGCAGTATTTT. Its protein product is CASSDRDKTDTQYF.

The chain carries TRBV4-3 and TRBJ2-7; D perhaps matches TRBD2 (6 bases). Germline V gene lookup returns CDR1 LGHNA and CDR2 YSLEER. CDR3 size: 15 residues. Trimming removed 0 bases at V and 9 bases at J, with 18 bases between. The CDR3 DNA reads TGCGCCAGCAGCCAAGAGGGAGGAAGAATAGGTAGGCAGTACTTC. Encoded protein: CASSQEGGRIGRQYF.

The chain joins TRBV9 to TRBJ1-6; TRBD1 aligns across 10 bases. Germline V lookup: CDR1 SGDLS, CDR2 YYNGEE. The CDR3 totals 15 residues. Trimming cost V 3 bases and J 8 bases; bases outside gene matches: 5. This CDR3 reads CASSARTGGDSPLHF. In DNA form, the CDR3 reads TGTGCCAGCAGCGCCAGGACAGGGGGAGATTCACCCCTCCACTTT. Complete variable domain (other parts from reference TRBV9 and TRBJ1-6): DSGVTQTPKHLITATGQRVTLRCSPRSGDLSVYWYQQSLDQGLQFLIQYYNGEERAKGNILERFSAQQFPDLHSELNLSSLELGDSALYFCASSARTGGDSPLHFGNGTRLTVT.

This clonotype was observed a few times. The V gene is TRBV6-2 or TRBV6-3, the J gene TRBJ1-6; no definite D call. CDR1 MNHEY and CDR2 SVGEGT come from the germline V gene. Trimming removed 7 bases from V and 7 bases from J, with 11 bases in between. The length of the CDR3 is 13 residues. Here the CDR3 reads CASMITSNSPLHF. CDR3 nucleotides: TGTGCCAGCATGATCACATCGAATTCACCCCTCCACTTT.

This clonotype was counted a few times. V is TRBV12-3 or TRBV12-4 and J is TRBJ1-3, with 7 bases that match TRBD1. V trimming: 4 bases; J trimming: 3 bases; junction bases outside the gene matches: 9. This CDR3 has 16 amino acids. The CDR3 region is CASSYRTGIVGNTIYF. CDR3 coding DNA: TGTGCCAGCAGTTACCGGACAGGCATCGTTGGAAACACCATATATTTT.

The J gene is TRBJ2-7, the V gene TRBV2; no reliable D call. The V gene lost 2 bases and the J gene lost 1 base, with 12 bases spanning the gap. Germline V gene data show CDR1 as SNHLY and CDR2 as FYNNEI. The length of the CDR3 is 15 residues. This CDR3 reads CASSERASLSYEQYF. For the CDR3, the DNA is TGTGCCAGCAGTGAAAGGGCGTCTCTTTCCTACGAGCAGTACTTC.

This chain's CDR3 is CSAALAPIGNEQFF. CDR3 nucleotide sequence: TGCAGTGCTGCCCTAGCGCCCATAGGGAATGAGCAGTTCTTC. This rearrangement joins TRBV20-1 to TRBJ2-1; tentative D call: TRBD2 (6 bases). Germline loops: CDR1 DFQATT, CDR2 SNEGSKA (reference sequence). The CDR3 spans 14 residues. V lost 5 bases and J lost 7, with 18 bases in between.

The V gene is TRBV24-1, the J gene TRBJ1-5, with D unclear. This CDR3 is built from 15 residues. V lost 3 bases, J lost 0 bases, and 8 bases lay in between. CDR1 is KGHDR, CDR2 SFDVKD, per germline. CDR3 amino acids: CATSDGLYSNQPQHF. The CDR3, as DNA: TGTGCCACCAGTGATGGCCTGTATAGCAATCAGCCCCAGCATTTT.

Comment on this clonotype: A read error may be the cause here, since a much bigger clone is one base away. In nucleotides, the CDR3 is TGTGCCAGCAGCTTCCGGGGGGCAGATGAGCAGTTCTTC. It encodes CASSFRGADEQFF. The chain recombines TRBV7-9 with TRBJ2-1, with D possibly being TRBD2 (7 bases). This CDR3 contains 13 residues. Trimming stripped 3 bases from V and 8 bases from J, with 11 bases between. Germline CDR1 is SEHNR and CDR2 is FQNEAQ (reference sequence).

The chain recombines TRBV12-3 or TRBV12-4 with TRBJ1-2; the match to TRBD1 covers 11 bases. The CDR3 extends over 15 amino acids. V trimming: 5 bases; J trimming: 6 bases; junction bases outside the gene matches: 8. This CDR3 reads CASSLRGQGGDGYTF. The CDR3 nucleotides read TGTGCCAGCAGTCTAAGGGGACAGGGGGGTGATGGCTACACCTTC.

The V gene is TRBV25-1, the J gene TRBJ1-1; 10 bases are shared with TRBD1. The V gene end was trimmed by 4 bases and the J gene end by 10 bases; junction bases not matched to a gene: 3. The CDR3 spans 12 residues. Germline V gives CDR1 MGHDK, CDR2 SYGVNS. The CDR3 region is CASSARTGGAFF. The CDR3 DNA reads TGTGCCAGCAGTGCCCGGACAGGGGGAGCTTTCTTT.

This clonotype has more than one count but fewer than ten. The CDR3 region has the DNA TGTGCCAGCAGTCGACCTTTTGGGGAAAAGAACACCGGGGAGCTGTTTTTT. This gives the protein CASSRPFGEKNTGELFF. The chain has TRBV6-2 or TRBV6-3 and TRBJ2-2; D gene unclear. Germline V gene lookup returns CDR1 MNHEY and CDR2 SVGEGT. Trimming removed 5 bases at V and 1 base at J, with 17 bases between. The CDR3 spans 17 residues.

CDR3 protein: CASSYPGQARSTEAFF. The CDR3 region has the DNA TGTGCCAGCAGTTACCCGGGACAGGCCAGGAGCACTGAAGCTTTCTTT. The chain has TRBV6-5 and TRBJ1-1, with 8 bases identical to TRBD1. The V segment lost 2 bases and the J segment 4 bases; nucleotides outside the gene matches: 9. The CDR3 totals 16 residues. From germline, CDR1 is MNHEY and CDR2 SVGAGI.

This clonotype was counted between two and nine times. This chain joins TRBV21-1 and TRBJ1-1. TRBV21-1 represents a pseudogene. This CDR3 spans 15 amino acids. The CDR3 loop is CASSKGLAGNTEAFF. CDR3 in DNA: TGTGCCAGCAGCAAAGGGCTGGCAGGGAACACTGAAGCTTTCTTT.